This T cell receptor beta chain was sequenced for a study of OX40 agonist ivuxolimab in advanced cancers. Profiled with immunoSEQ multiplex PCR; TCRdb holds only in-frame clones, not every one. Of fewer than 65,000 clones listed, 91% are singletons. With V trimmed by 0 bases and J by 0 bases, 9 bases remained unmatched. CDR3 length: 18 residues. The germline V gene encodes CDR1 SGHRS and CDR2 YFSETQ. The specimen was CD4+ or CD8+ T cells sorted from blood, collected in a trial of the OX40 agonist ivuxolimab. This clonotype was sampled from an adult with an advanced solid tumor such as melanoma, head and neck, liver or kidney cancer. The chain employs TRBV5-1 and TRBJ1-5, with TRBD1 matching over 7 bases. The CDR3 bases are TGCGCCAGCAGCTTGGAACGACAGGGAAACCTTAGCAATCAGCCCCAGCATTTT. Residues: CASSLERQGNLSNQPQHF.